This T cell receptor (beta chain) is from a study of cytomegalovirus exposure and HLA in healthy donors. Comment on this clone: Its antigen remains unknown.

Regarding the study as a whole: Later analysis reportedly placed an Asian-associated ancestry cluster below the approximately 730-donor mean in N-insertions.

13 Jbeta primers and 60 Vbeta primers were used for the PCR. Some clones are missing from TCRdb's copy, which holds only in-frame ones; the method was immunoSEQ multiplex PCR. The table lists 85,000 to 95,000 clones, 6.5% to 8% of them singletons, with about 2.3% in the top ten. Donors were ostensibly healthy at sampling, although undocumented immune exposures were probable. Germline loops: CDR1 SGHTA, CDR2 FQGTGA. V lost 5 bases and J lost 4; bases outside the gene matches: 7. The CDR3 totals 16 residues. The clonotype was recovered from a middle-aged man in good health and CMV-seronegative. The sequenced sample consisted of PBMCs. V usage is TRBV7-3 and J usage is TRBJ2-2; TRBD2 aligns across 10 bases. CDR3 loop: CASSPRLAGSTGELFF. The CDR3 coding sequence is TGTGCCAGCAGCCCAAGACTAGCGGGTTCCACCGGGGAGCTGTTTTTT.